The rows below give T cell receptor beta chains drawn from one sample of a study of T cell changes during pregnancy in multiple sclerosis. The data were produced by immunoSEQ multiplex PCR, yet TCRdb's version contains in-frame clones alone and is incomplete. Of tens of thousands of clones listed, roughly 93% are singletons. The sequencing here drew on peripheral blood, taken in the second trimester of pregnancy. These receptors were obtained from a female donor with multiple sclerosis, enrolled in a pregnancy study. Each CDR3 is given with its conserved first and last residue.

v_gene: TRBV6-1
j_gene: TRBJ1-5
CDR3aa: CASSAGTGGFQPQHF

v_gene: TRBV9
j_gene: TRBJ1-1
CDR3aa: CASSVAGQGREAFF

v_gene: TRBV5-1
j_gene: TRBJ2-5
CDR3aa: CASAFPGAKETQYF

v_gene: TRBV5-1
j_gene: TRBJ2-3
CDR3aa: CASSLAGTSTDTQYF

v_gene: TRBV9
j_gene: TRBJ2-7
CDR3aa: CASSPGDEQYF

v_gene: TRBV4-2
j_gene: TRBJ2-1
CDR3aa: CASSQDGLKGDEQFF

v_gene: TRBV11-2
j_gene: TRBJ1-6
CDR3aa: CASSLEAVLSPLHF

v_gene: TRBV4-2
j_gene: TRBJ2-3
CDR3aa: CASSQKRQGATDTQYF

v_gene: TRBV6-1
j_gene: TRBJ2-3
CDR3aa: CASKPEPDTQYF

v_gene: TRBV11-2
j_gene: TRBJ1-2
CDR3aa: CASSPDRGTGNYGYTF